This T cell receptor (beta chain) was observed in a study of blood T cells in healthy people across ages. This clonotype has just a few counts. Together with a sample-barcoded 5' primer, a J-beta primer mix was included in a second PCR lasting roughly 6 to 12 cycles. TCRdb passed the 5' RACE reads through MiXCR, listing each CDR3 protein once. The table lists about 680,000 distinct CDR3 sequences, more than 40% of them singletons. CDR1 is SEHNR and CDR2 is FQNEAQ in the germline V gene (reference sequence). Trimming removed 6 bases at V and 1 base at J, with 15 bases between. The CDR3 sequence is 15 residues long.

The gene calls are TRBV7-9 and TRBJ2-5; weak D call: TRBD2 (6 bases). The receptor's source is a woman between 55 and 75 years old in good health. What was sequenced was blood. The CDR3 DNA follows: TGTGCCAGCAGTCCGGGACGGGGGATCCAAGAGACCCAGTACTTC. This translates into CASSPGRGIQETQYF.